This TCR beta chain was captured in a study of shared clonotypes between healthy human individuals. Generated by immunoSEQ multiplex PCR, the TCRdb table keeps only in-frame clones and is missing some. Counted here are about 1 million clones, around 74% occurring once; the ten biggest clones make up around 1.5%. Looked up from germline, CDR1 is MNHEY and CDR2 is SVGAGI. Trimming pared 5 bases from V and 3 bases from J, leaving 14 bases between. CDR3 length equals 14 residues. What was sequenced was memory CD4+ T cells sorted from blood. Subset denoted: CD45RA-negative fraction. This chain joins TRBV6-5 and TRBJ2-7; tentative D call: TRBD2 (7 bases). This TCR was sampled from a man in his late teens or twenties in good health. The CDR3, as DNA: TGTGCCAGCAGTCTTTCGCGGGGGCTCTACGAGCAGTACTTC. This codes for CASSLSRGLYEQYF.